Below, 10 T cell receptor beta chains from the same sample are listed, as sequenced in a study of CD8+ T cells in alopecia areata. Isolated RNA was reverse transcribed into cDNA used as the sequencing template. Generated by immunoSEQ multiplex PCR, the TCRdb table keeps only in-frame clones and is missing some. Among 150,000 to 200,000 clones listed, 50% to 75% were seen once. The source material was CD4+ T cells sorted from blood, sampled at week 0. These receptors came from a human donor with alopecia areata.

CDR3 in DNA: TGCAGCGTTGACGCCGGGACAGGGGGCGGAACCTTC. Its translation is CSVDAGTGGGTF. This chain links TRBV29-1 with TRBJ1-2, with 12 bases that match TRBD1. The CDR3 consists of 12 residues. J lost 14 bases, V lost 3 bases, and 7 bases had no gene match. CDR1 and CDR2 (germline): SQVTM, ANQGSEA.

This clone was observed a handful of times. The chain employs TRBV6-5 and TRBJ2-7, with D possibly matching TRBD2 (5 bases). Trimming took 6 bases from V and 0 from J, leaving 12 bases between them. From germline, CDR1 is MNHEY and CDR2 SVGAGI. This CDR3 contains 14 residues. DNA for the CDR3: TGTGCCAGCAGCCCCCGGACTGACTCCTACGAGCAGTACTTC. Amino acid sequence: CASSPRTDSYEQYF.

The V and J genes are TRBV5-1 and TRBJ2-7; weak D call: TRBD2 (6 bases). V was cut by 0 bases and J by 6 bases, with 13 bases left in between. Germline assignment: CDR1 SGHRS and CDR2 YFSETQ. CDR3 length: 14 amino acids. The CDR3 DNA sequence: TGCGCCAGCAGCTTGGCCCAGGGAGGAGGCGAGCAGTACTTC. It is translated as CASSLAQGGGEQYF.

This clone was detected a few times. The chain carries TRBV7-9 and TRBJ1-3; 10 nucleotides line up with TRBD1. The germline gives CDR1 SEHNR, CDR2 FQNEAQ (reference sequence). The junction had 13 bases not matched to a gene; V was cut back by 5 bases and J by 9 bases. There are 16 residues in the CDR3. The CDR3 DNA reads TGTGCCAGCAGCCGGGGGACAGGGGTGCCGGGGGCCACCATATATTTT. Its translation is CASSRGTGVPGATIYF.

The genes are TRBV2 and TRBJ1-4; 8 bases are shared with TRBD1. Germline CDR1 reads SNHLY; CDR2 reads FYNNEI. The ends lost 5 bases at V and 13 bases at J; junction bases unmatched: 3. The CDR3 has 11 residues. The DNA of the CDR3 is TGTGCCAGCAGTCCGACAGGGGCACTGTTTTTT. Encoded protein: CASSPTGALFF.

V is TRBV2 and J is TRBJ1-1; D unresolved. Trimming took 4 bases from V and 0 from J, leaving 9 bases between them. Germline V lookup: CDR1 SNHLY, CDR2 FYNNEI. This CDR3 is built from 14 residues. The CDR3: CASSANALNTEAFF. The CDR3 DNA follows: TGTGCCAGCAGTGCCAACGCCTTGAACACTGAAGCTTTCTTT.

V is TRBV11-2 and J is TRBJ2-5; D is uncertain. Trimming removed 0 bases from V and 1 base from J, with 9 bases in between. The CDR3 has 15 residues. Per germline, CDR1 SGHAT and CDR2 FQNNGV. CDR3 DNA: TGTGCCAGCAGCTTAGACCATATGACCCAAGAGACCCAGTACTTC. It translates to CASSLDHMTQETQYF.

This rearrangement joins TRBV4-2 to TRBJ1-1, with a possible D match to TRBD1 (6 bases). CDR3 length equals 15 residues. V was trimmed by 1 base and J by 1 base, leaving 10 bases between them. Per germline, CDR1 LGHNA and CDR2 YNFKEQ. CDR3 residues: CASSQVVTGNTEAFF. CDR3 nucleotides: TGTGCCAGCAGCCAAGTTGTGACAGGGAACACTGAAGCTTTCTTT.

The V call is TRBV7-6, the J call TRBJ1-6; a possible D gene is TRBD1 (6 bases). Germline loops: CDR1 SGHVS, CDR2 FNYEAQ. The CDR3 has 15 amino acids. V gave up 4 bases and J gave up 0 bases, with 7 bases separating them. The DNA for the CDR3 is TGTGCCAGCAGCTCGGACAGCTCCTATAATTCACCCCTCCACTTT. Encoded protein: CASSSDSSYNSPLHF.

The CDR3 here is CASSLVGTPEGGYTF. The CDR3 nucleotides read TGTGCCAGCAGCTTGGTGGGGACCCCTGAGGGTGGCTACACCTTC. The chain couples TRBV5-4 to TRBJ1-2; TRBD1 might be the D (5 bases). The V gene lost 0 bases and the J gene lost 7 bases, with 16 bases spanning the gap. This CDR3 comprises 15 residues. Per the germline V gene, CDR1 is SGHNT and CDR2 is YYREEE (reference sequence).